This T cell receptor beta chain was identified in a study of blood T cells in healthy people across ages. Across the whole study: Roughly one uniquely barcoded beta molecule per two T cells was captured.

PCR was performed a second time for about 6 to 11 cycles using a sample-barcoded 5' primer and a J-beta primer mix. Each cDNA molecule, via a template-switch adaptor with 12 random nucleotides, was tagged. One entry per CDR3 protein results from TCRdb running MiXCR on the 5' RACE reads. The repertoire includes some 700,000 distinct CDR3 sequences, about 20% of them detected once, and roughly 22% sits in the top ten. For this clonotype: Its antigen is unknown.

Germline lookup yields CDR1 SQVTM and CDR2 ANQGSEA. The CDR3 runs 15 residues. The V end was cut by 4 bases, the J end by 4 bases, with 19 bases between. A minimum of 7 million PBMCs was isolated per sample. Whole-study results and caveats: What prevented conclusive comparison of naive and antigen-experienced cells was that PBMCs were unsorted.

This clonotype was obtained from a man between 65 and 80 years old in good health. This chain connects TRBV29-1 to TRBJ2-5, with D perhaps matching TRBD1 (8 bases). The sample comprised blood. The CDR3 is CSVVPWTGRGETQYF. The CDR3 nucleotides read TGCAGCGTTGTTCCATGGACAGGGAGGGGAGAGACCCAGTACTTC.